Reported below is one T cell receptor (beta chain). Its antigen is currently not known. No much larger clone exists at a distance of one base, and base qualities are not known. Per the publication, the time point label means: about 28 days (+/-7) after the second vaccine dose. AZD1222 recipients with second doses at about 4 weeks or about 12 weeks were pooled, because spike-specific TCR depth and breadth did not differ between schedules. The vaccinee samples were drawn from two UK trials, COV001 and COV002, one of which was a single-blind randomized controlled phase 2/3 trial testing AZD1222 (ChAdOx1 nCoV-19) in healthy adults. For TCRbeta chain sequencing, PBMC samples from trial participants were taken at day 0 and at day 28 after the second dose. This sample stems from a study of T cell responses to AZD1222 COVID-19 vaccine (dated by TCRdb to the early 2020s). A note on the overall study: A total of approximately 240 trial participants underwent TCR sequencing, of whom nearly 210 received two doses of AZD1222 and approximately 25 received two doses of the MenACWY control vaccine. Trial participants were enrolled into age subgroups of 18-55, 56-69 and 70-plus years, which contained 148, 28 and 57 TCR-sequenced participants, respectively. The study at large found these results: Nearly half of unique spike-specific TCRs reportedly recognized epitopes outside regions mutated in the B.1.351 and B.1.1.7 variants. The vaccine-associated CD4 TCRs covered the entire spike protein, and the dominant responses fell in regions 160-218 and 743-854. Because no day 14 peak-response samples were available, repertoires were characterized only after the peak T cell response. Conclusions about previously exposed vaccinees were limited because only six AZD1222 recipients were SARS-CoV-2 seropositive at baseline. The 56-69-year group was small, and its depth increase did not reach significance, likely because of low power. Participants were mostly white British and included more females than males, and it was suggested by the authors that clonal diversity may have been underestimated. After two AZD1222 doses, both the breadth and the depth of spike-specific TCRs were significantly higher than at day 0 and than in MenACWY recipients.

V and J lose 6 bases and 7 bases, and a span of 16 bases separates them. CDR3 length: 14 amino acids, cysteine to phenylalanine. Just the 42-base CDR3 DNA is kept, in frame starting at base 1. The germline V gene supplies CDR1 KGHSH and CDR2 LQKENI. The CDR3 regions of human TCRbeta chains were analyzed by immunosequencing. The study's processing was this. TCRs in the repertoires were compared against a reference library of SARS-CoV-2-specific TCRs that had been generated with the MIRA antigen-specificity platform. Breadth was defined as the fraction of unique TCRs that were SARS-CoV-2-associated, and depth was defined as the fraction of total T cells that were SARS-CoV-2-associated. Using the MIRA data, each spike-specific TCR was assigned both to the spike region to which the TCR was reactive and to a CD4 or CD8 class. Log10-transformed breadth and depth values were compared by one-way ANOVA with Sidak's multiple comparisons tests. TCRdb limited this immuneACCESS table to in-frame rearrangements with V and J called. A share of clones is missing; checked studies link under half to unresolved V genes, and the rest is unexplained. From that table come the V and J calls and clone size; the DNA was used to work out D and trimming. Across this sample there are some 69,000 clones, with 83% seen only once. Jointly, the top ten make up nearly 25% of the sample.

The V gene is TRBV18 and the J gene is TRBJ2-1, and TRBD2 may be the D gene, going by 6 matching bases. The specimen comprised peripheral blood, sampled 28 days after the second AZD1222 dose. The sequence was obtained from an adult who received the AZD1222 COVID-19 vaccine. Here is the DNA: TGTGCCAGCTCGCCGGGAGTGCGCGTAAATGAGCAGTTCTTC. It specifies CASSPGVRVNEQFF.